The 27 T cell receptor beta chains below come from one sample, sequenced in a study of CD8+ T cells in alopecia areata. Once RNA had been extracted, it was reverse transcribed into cDNA to act as the sequencing template. The protocol was immunoSEQ multiplex PCR, while the TCRdb copy is restricted to in-frame clones and leaves out a portion. The sample was found to contain 1,300 to 1,500 clones, and every one recurs. Sequenced sample: lesional skin. The receptor set was obtained from a C3H/HeJ mouse with alopecia areata. The MHC haplotype of this mouse line is H2-k.

This clone was counted only a few times. The DNA translation disagrees with the TCRdb protein at residue 16, so the protein in this description comes from the DNA. Gene and germline names: mouse. The DNA ends 3 residues before the CDR3 does, and the rest of the CDR3 is filled in from the germline J gene. This rearrangement joins TRBV13-3 to TRBJ1-3; 9 bases fit TRBD1. Germline lookup yields CDR1 NNHDY and CDR2 SYVADS. J was trimmed by 0 bases and V by 0 bases; bases with no gene match: 10. The CDR3 spans 19 residues. The CDR3 DNA, read in part, is TGTGCCAGCAGTGATGGTCACAGGGGGCGTAGGGATTCTGGAAATACG. Translation: CASSDGHRGRRDSGNT. The whole CDR3 sequence reads CASSDGHRGRRDSGNTLYF.

This clone has a handful of counts. Genes and germline come from the mouse. The sequenced fragment ends 4 residues before the CDR3 boundary, so the rest is inferred from the germline J gene. The chain has TRBV19 and TRBJ1-1; 8 positions agree with TRBD1. The germline V gene encodes CDR1 FNHDT and CDR2 SITEND (reference sequence). CDR3 length: 16 amino acids. Trimming took 4 bases from V and 1 from J; bases not matched to a gene: 9. Partial CDR3 DNA: TGTGCCAGCAGTTTCGCAGGGGGCATTTGGAACACA. It codes for CASSFAGGIWNT. The entire CDR3 is CASSFAGGIWNTEVFF.

Only a few counts were recorded for this clone. With only one base between it and a far larger clone, this is likely a read error. Gene names are the mouse ones. The sequenced fragment ends 4 residues before the CDR3 boundary, so the rest is inferred from the germline J gene. In the same sample, other DNA sequences code for this CDR3. The chain uses TRBV19 and TRBJ1-1, with D maybe TRBD1 (6 bases). The V gene lost 4 bases and the J gene lost 0 bases, with 10 bases spanning the gap. CDR1 is FNHDT, CDR2 SITEND, per germline (reference sequence). There are 14 residues in the CDR3. CDR3: CASSLQGANTEVFF. The CDR3 bases that were read are TGTGCCAGCAGTTTACAGGGTGCAAACACA.

At least ten counts were recorded for this clone. Gene names and germline match the mouse. The CDR3 extends 4 residues past the end of the read, so its final part is completed from the germline J gene. This chain joins TRBV16 and TRBJ2-7; TRBD2 aligns across 8 bases. The CDR3 runs to 13 residues. Germline lookup yields CDR1 SGHSA and CDR2 FRNQAP. This CDR3 reads CASSLGGAHEQYF. Partial CDR3 DNA: TGTGCAAGCAGCTTGGGGGGGGCTCAT.

On this clone itself: Gene names and germline refer to mouse. Read sequence stops 4 residues before the CDR3 end, and the germline J gene provides the missing end. The chain couples TRBV5 to TRBJ2-1; 8 positions match TRBD2. From germline, CDR1 is LGHNA and CDR2 YNLKQL (reference sequence). This CDR3 region has 19 residues. V lost 0 bases, J lost 5 bases, and 15 bases stayed unmatched. The CDR3 DNA, read in part, is TGTGCCAGCAGCCAAGATCACGGGGGGGGCGCGGTGTATGATGCT. It specifies CASSQDHGGGAVYDA. The CDR3 as a whole reads CASSQDHGGGAVYDAEQFF.

This clone came up many times. Gene names and germline refer to mouse. The covered CDR3 bases are TGTGCCAGCAGTATTCCGGGGGGGCGGGCT. This codes for CASSIPGGRA. The whole CDR3 sequence reads CASSIPGGRAEQFF. V and J are TRBV5 and TRBJ2-1, with 8 bases matching TRBD2. The CDR3 is cut off 4 residues early in the read; its end comes from the germline J gene. The CDR3 spans 14 residues. Germline lookup yields CDR1 LGHNA and CDR2 YNLKQL (reference sequence).

About this clone: Mouse germline and gene names are used. The CDR3 extends 4 residues past the end of the read, so its final part is completed from the germline J gene. The V and J genes are TRBV13-2 and TRBJ1-1; D might be TRBD1 (6 bases). The CDR3 is made up of 16 amino acids. V lost 2 bases and J 0 bases, leaving 14 bases between the germline ends. The germline V gene encodes CDR1 NNHNN and CDR2 SYGAGS (reference sequence). The covered CDR3 bases are TGTGCCAGCGGTGACAGGACAGACCGCCCAAACACA. Amino acids: CASGDRTDRPNT. The entire CDR3 reads CASGDRTDRPNTEVFF.

Within the sample, this clone is large. Gene names denote mouse genes. The CDR3 end lies 4 residues beyond the end of the read and is filled in from the germline J gene. The same CDR3 arises from other DNA sequences in this sample as well. The chain uses TRBV19 and TRBJ1-1, with 8 bases that match TRBD1. CDR3 length: 14 amino acids. CDR1 FNHDT and CDR2 SITEND come from the germline V gene (reference sequence). The trim removed 4 bases at V and 0 bases at J, leaving 2 bases unmatched. The sequenced CDR3 bases are TGTGCCAGCAGTTTACAGGGGGCAAACACA. This gives the protein CASSLQGANT. The full CDR3 reads CASSLQGANTEVFF.

This clone was seen repeatedly, ten times or more. Gene names follow the mouse nomenclature. Coverage ceases 4 residues before the CDR3 finishes, and the germline J gene fills in the end. The chain employs TRBV3 and TRBJ2-4, with D possibly being TRBD1 (6 bases). Germline V gives CDR1 SNHLY, CDR2 FYNGKV (reference sequence). Trimming removed 2 bases at V and 0 bases at J, with 12 bases between. The CDR3 runs to 16 residues. The covered CDR3 bases are TGTGCCAGCAGCTTAAGGGACAAATCTAGTCAAAAC. Protein sequence: CASSLRDKSSQN. The entire CDR3 protein is CASSLRDKSSQNTLYF.

This clone was picked up many times. Here the gene names and germline are mouse. The CDR3 extends 4 residues past the end of the read, so its final part is completed from the germline J gene. The chain employs TRBV5 and TRBJ1-1; D unclear. CDR1 is LGHNA and CDR2 is YNLKQL in the germline V gene (reference sequence). V lost 1 base and J 0 bases, leaving 3 bases between the germline ends. The CDR3 runs to 13 residues. CDR3 DNA, as far as it was read: TGTGCCAGCAGCCAAGGACAGAACACA. This encodes CASSQGQNT. The full CDR3 protein is CASSQGQNTEVFF.

This clone was counted at least ten times. The listed genes are named as in mouse. The read terminates 4 residues ahead of where the CDR3 ends, so the germline J gene completes it. The chain links TRBV19 to TRBJ1-4; maybe TRBD1 (6 bases). CDR1 is FNHDT, CDR2 SITEND, per germline (reference sequence). The germline V and J ends were trimmed by 5 bases and 3 bases, with 17 bases remaining between them. The CDR3 length is 16 residues. CDR3 bases read: TGTGCCAGCAGCCCCCTCCCGGGACATACCAACGAA. This translates into CASSPLPGHTNE. The CDR3 in its entirety is CASSPLPGHTNERLFF.

This clone was found a few times. A much larger clone differs by one base, so this may be a read error. Genes and germline are mouse. The read stops 4 residues short of the end of the CDR3; the missing end is completed from the germline J gene. V gene TRBV19 combines with J gene TRBJ1-2; perhaps TRBD1 as D (6 bases). Germline CDR1 FNHDT, CDR2 SITEND (reference sequence). This CDR3 region has 13 residues. Trimming stripped 4 bases from V and 2 bases from J, with 9 bases between. The chain's CDR3 is CASSGTGNSDYTF. Incomplete CDR3 DNA: TGTGCCAGCAGTGGTACAGGGAACTCC.

This clone was found many times. Mouse gene names and germline throughout. The read terminates 4 residues ahead of where the CDR3 ends, so the germline J gene completes it. This chain connects TRBV19 to TRBJ1-1, with 11 bases aligning to TRBD1. The V segment lost 2 bases and the J segment 4 bases; nucleotides outside the gene matches: 10. Germline lookup yields CDR1 FNHDT and CDR2 SITEND (reference sequence). The CDR3 runs to 17 residues. The CDR3 bases that were read are TGTGCCAGCAGTATGGGGGACAGGGGGATGGCGGGCACA. This codes for CASSMGDRGMAGT. The CDR3 as a whole reads CASSMGDRGMAGTEVFF.

Judged by abundance, this clone is medium-sized. Gene and germline names: mouse. The read halts 4 residues ahead of the CDR3 end, with the missing end drawn from the germline J gene. The chain carries TRBV13-3 and TRBJ1-2; TRBD1 might be the D (6 bases). From germline, CDR1 is NNHDY and CDR2 SYVADS. There are 14 residues in the CDR3. Incomplete CDR3 DNA: TGTGCCAGCAGTGAAGGGCTGGGGGGGCGC. It codes for CASSEGLGGR. The complete CDR3 sequence is CASSEGLGGRDYTF.

In this sample, this clone turned up a few times. Gene names are mouse gene names. Read data end 4 residues before the CDR3 end; the end is taken from the germline J gene. This chain connects TRBV19 to TRBJ1-1; tentatively, D is TRBD1 (6 bases). CDR1 is FNHDT, CDR2 SITEND, per germline (reference sequence). This CDR3 is built from 14 residues. This chain's CDR3 is CASSDGLGGREVFF. The CDR3 DNA, read in part, is TGTGCCAGCAGTGATGGACTGGGGGGGCGA.

By share of the sample, this clone is medium-sized. Mouse names are used for the genes. The DNA ends 4 residues before the CDR3 does, and the rest of the CDR3 is filled in from the germline J gene. The chain recombines TRBV19 with TRBJ2-3, with 8 positions matching TRBD1. This CDR3 is built from 16 residues. Trimming removed 4 bases from V and 1 base from J; junction bases left unmatched: 8. The germline gives CDR1 FNHDT, CDR2 SITEND (reference sequence). The sequenced part of the CDR3 DNA is TGTGCCAGCAGTCCTCTTGACAGGGGAGGTGCAGAA. It translates to CASSPLDRGGAE. The full CDR3 reads CASSPLDRGGAETLYF.

The table lists this clone with a few counts. Germline and genes: mouse. The DNA ends 4 residues before the CDR3 does, and the rest of the CDR3 is filled in from the germline J gene. The rearrangement joins TRBV31 to TRBJ2-4; D possibly corresponds to TRBD1 (6 bases). The CDR3 is 13 amino acids. Trimming shortened V by 1 base and J by 2 bases, and 7 bases separated the two germline ends. Germline V gene data show CDR1 as GKSSPN and CDR2 as SITVG. CDR3 loop: CAWSPGHQNTLYF. Incomplete CDR3 DNA: TGTGCCTGGAGTCCGGGACATCAAAAC.

This clone was recorded a few times. At one end, the junction sequence differs from germline, possibly due to a read error. The genes and germline here are from mouse. The read halts 4 residues ahead of the CDR3 end, with the missing end drawn from the germline J gene. The chain uses TRBV31 and TRBJ2-5; TRBD1 is a possible D gene (6 bases). The CDR3 consists of 15 residues. Germline CDR1 and CDR2: GKSSPN and SITVG. The covered CDR3 bases are TGTGTCTGGAGTCTAAGGGAAGGGGGCCAAGAC. Translating gives CVWSLREGGQD. The full CDR3 reads CVWSLREGGQDTQYF.

This clone has at least ten counts. Mouse germline and gene names are used. The read halts 4 residues ahead of the CDR3 end, with the missing end drawn from the germline J gene. The chain uses TRBV1 and TRBJ2-5; tentative D call: TRBD2 (5 bases). Per the germline V gene, CDR1 is NSQYPW and CDR2 is LRSPGD (reference sequence). The CDR3 length is 14 residues. V was pared by 3 bases and J by 0 bases, with 7 bases between. The CDR3 bases that were read are TGCACCTGCAGTGCGGTGGGGAACCAAGAC. Encoded protein: CTCSAVGNQD. The entire CDR3 protein reads CTCSAVGNQDTQYF.

This clone was observed at least ten times. All gene names here are mouse names. The CDR3 end falls 4 residues outside the read, so it is completed with the germline J gene. The chain carries TRBV13-3 and TRBJ1-1; 12 bases agree with TRBD1. Germline V lookup: CDR1 NNHDY, CDR2 SYVADS. The CDR3 has 14 residues. CDR3 sequence: CASSVGQGATEVFF. The sequenced CDR3 bases are TGTGCCAGCAGTGTGGGACAGGGGGCAACA.

This clone came up many times. The listed genes are named as in mouse. The sequence runs out 4 residues before the end of the CDR3; the remainder is reconstructed from the germline J gene. The chain uses TRBV19 and TRBJ2-7; D unresolved. The germline V gene has CDR1 FNHDT and CDR2 SITEND (reference sequence). The CDR3 has 12 residues. CDR3 amino acids: CASSPTDYEQYF. The CDR3 DNA, read in part, is TGTGCCAGCAGCCCTACAGATTAT.

This clone showed up many times. With a far larger clone one base away, a read error is the likely cause. Mouse names are used for the genes. From the germline J gene comes the end of the CDR3, since the read stops 4 residues before it. The rearrangement uses TRBV5 and TRBJ1-4, with TRBD1 as a possible D gene (6 bases). The CDR3 is made up of 16 amino acids. Germline CDR1 LGHNA, CDR2 YNLKQL (reference sequence). The germline V and J ends were trimmed by 4 bases and 1 base, with 13 bases remaining between them. CDR3 region: CASSRSRGSSNERLFF. The CDR3 DNA, read in part, is TGTGCCAGCAGCCGCTCCAGGGGAAGTTCCAACGAA.

This clone occurred many times. Mouse germline and gene names are used. The read stops 4 residues short of the end of the CDR3; the missing end is completed from the germline J gene. V usage is TRBV29 and J usage is TRBJ2-5, with TRBD1 matching 7 bases. This CDR3 spans 14 amino acids. J gave up 3 bases and V 5 bases, and 5 bases lay outside the gene matches. The germline CDR1 and CDR2 sequences are MSHET and SYDVDS. CDR3 amino acids: CASSPRDRQDTQYF. The covered CDR3 bases are TGTGCTAGCAGTCCCCGGGACAGACAAGAC. Supplemented by reference TRBV29 and TRBJ2-5, the full variable domain reads DMKVTQMPRYLIKRMGENVLLECGQDMSHETMYWYRQDPGLGLQLIYISYDVDSNSEGDIPKGYRVSRKKREHFSLILDSAKTNQTSVYFCASSPRDRQDTQYFGPGTRLLVL.

This clone has ten or more counts. The junction does not match germline at one end; this may be a read error. Mouse gene names and germline throughout. Sequencing ends 4 residues short of the CDR3 end; the germline J gene provides the rest. At the DNA level, this CDR3 is encoded by other sequences in the same sample as well. This chain joins TRBV31 and TRBJ2-5; D possibly corresponds to TRBD1 (6 bases). The CDR3 spans 15 residues. Germline V lookup: CDR1 GKSSPN, CDR2 SITVG. Incomplete CDR3 DNA: TGTGCCCGGAGTCTAAGGGAAGGGGGCCAAGAC. Its protein product is CARSLREGGQD. The entire CDR3 is CARSLREGGQDTQYF.

This clone was counted at least ten times. Genes and germline are mouse. The CDR3 goes on 4 residues after the read ends, and that part is filled in from the germline J gene. The chain combines TRBV5 with TRBJ2-7, with 9 bases lining up with TRBD2. The CDR3 covers 15 residues. V gave up 2 bases and J gave up 0 bases; unmatched junction bases: 2. The germline gives CDR1 LGHNA, CDR2 YNLKQL (reference sequence). The CDR3 reads CASSQNWGDSYEQYF. Partial CDR3 DNA: TGTGCCAGCAGCCAAAACTGGGGGGACTCCTAT.

This clone showed up many times. Mouse germline and gene names are used. The read halts 4 residues ahead of the CDR3 end, with the missing end drawn from the germline J gene. This chain uses TRBV5 with TRBJ2-3; tentative D call: TRBD2 (5 bases). Trimming pared 0 bases from V and 0 bases from J, leaving 10 bases between. The CDR3 totals 16 residues. Per germline, CDR1 LGHNA and CDR2 YNLKQL (reference sequence). CDR3 residues: CASSQDLGTSAETLYF. CDR3 DNA (partial): TGTGCCAGCAGCCAAGATCTGGGCACTAGTGCAGAA.

This clone was counted a few times. Gene names are mouse gene names. The sequenced fragment ends 4 residues before the CDR3 boundary, so the rest is inferred from the germline J gene. The gene calls are TRBV20 and TRBJ2-1; D possibly corresponds to TRBD2 (6 bases). Trimming pared 4 bases from V and 3 bases from J, leaving 7 bases between. CDR1 is GFQATS and CDR2 is STVNSAI in the germline V gene. The CDR3 runs to 12 residues. Partial CDR3 DNA: TGTGGTGCTACGGGGGGCTATGCT. It yields the protein CGATGGYA. The full CDR3 sequence reads CGATGGYAEQFF.